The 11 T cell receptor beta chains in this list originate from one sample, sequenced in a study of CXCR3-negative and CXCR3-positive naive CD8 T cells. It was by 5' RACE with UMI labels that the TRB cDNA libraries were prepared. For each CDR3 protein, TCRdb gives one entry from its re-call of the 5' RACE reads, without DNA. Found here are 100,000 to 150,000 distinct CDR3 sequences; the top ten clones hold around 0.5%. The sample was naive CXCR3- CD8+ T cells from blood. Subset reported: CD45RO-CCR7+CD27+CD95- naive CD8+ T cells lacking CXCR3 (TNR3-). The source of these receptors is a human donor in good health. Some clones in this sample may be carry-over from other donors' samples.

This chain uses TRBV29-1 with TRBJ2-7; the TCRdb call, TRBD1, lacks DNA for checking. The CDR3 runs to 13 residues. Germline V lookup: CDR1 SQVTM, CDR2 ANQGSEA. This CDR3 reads CSGSPGAGYEQYF.

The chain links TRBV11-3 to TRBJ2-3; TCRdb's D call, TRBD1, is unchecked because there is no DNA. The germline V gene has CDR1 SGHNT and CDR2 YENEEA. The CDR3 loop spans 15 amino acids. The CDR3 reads CASSQRTGGTDTQYF. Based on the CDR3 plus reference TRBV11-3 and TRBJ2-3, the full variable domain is EAGVVQSPRYKIIEKKQPVAFWCNPISGHNTLYWYLQNLGQGPELLIRYENEEAVDDSQLPKDRFSAERLKGVDSTLKIQPAELGDSAVYLCASSQRTGGTDTQYFGPGTRLTVL.

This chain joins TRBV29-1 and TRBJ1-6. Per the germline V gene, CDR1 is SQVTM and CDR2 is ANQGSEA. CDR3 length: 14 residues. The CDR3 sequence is CSVMVGVDNSPLHF.

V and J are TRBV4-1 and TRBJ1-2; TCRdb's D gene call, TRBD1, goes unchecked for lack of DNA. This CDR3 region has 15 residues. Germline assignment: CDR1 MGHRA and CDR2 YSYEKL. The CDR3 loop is CASSQEFDRGYGYTF.

CDR3 in amino acids: CASSSFGANQPQHF. This sequence joins TRBV12-3 or TRBV12-4 and TRBJ1-5. This CDR3 region has 14 residues.

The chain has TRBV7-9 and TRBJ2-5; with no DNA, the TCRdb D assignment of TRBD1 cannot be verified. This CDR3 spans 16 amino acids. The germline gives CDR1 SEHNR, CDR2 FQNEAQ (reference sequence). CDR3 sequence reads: CASRRSGTGYQETQYF.

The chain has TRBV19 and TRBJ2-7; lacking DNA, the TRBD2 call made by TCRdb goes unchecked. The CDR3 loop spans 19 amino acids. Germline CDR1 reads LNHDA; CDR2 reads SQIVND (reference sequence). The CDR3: CASSVLGLAGGQLNYEQYF.

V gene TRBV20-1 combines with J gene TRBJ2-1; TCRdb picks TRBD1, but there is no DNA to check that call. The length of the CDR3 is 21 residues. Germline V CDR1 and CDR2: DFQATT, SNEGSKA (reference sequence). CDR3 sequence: CSARIPPLRLVAVSSYNEQFF.

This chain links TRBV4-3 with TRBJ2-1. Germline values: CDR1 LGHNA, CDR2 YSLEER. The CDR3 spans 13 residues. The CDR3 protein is CASSQDKSDEQFF.

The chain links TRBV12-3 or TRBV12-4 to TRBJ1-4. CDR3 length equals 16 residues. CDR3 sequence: CASSLALYGYNEKLFF.

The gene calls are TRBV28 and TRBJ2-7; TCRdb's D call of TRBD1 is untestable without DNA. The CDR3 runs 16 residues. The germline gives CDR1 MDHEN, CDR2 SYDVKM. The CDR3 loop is CASSFPRQGMAYELYF.